This is a list of T cell receptor beta chains from one sample in a study of T-cell memory formation after mild COVID-19. TCRdb redid the calling of the 5' RACE reads with MiXCR, one entry per CDR3 protein. Found here are more than 150,000 distinct CDR3 sequences, roughly 11% of them singletons; the top ten hold around 3.8%. Sequencing was done on a sample of PBMCs or a T cell subset sorted from them (not recorded which). The receptors come from a man between 18 and 35 years old who had mild COVID-19 (a few samples of this study predate the infection). Cell type and time point are not known. Each CDR3 is given without its conserved first and last residue. A clone size is listed for some rows: how often the clone was seen (once, few, many), or a class if it is expanded.

clone size	V gene	J gene	CDR3 protein
many	TRBV5-4	TRBJ2-3	ASSAGTSGGNTQY
-	TRBV18	TRBJ2-3	ASSPEVAGAGSTDTQY
many	TRBV6-5	TRBJ2-1	ASSYSRGFEQF
-	TRBV5-1	TRBJ2-3	ASGTSGGGGTDTQY
-	TRBV7-6	TRBJ1-1	ASSDRDTLNTEAF
many	TRBV10-3	TRBJ2-2	AISEYPPNTGELF
many	TRBV20-1	TRBJ2-5	SARLPSSGGETQY
few	TRBV28	TRBJ2-5	ASTEGGTGRETQY
-	TRBV6-6	TRBJ1-1	ASRTTGFDTEAF
many	TRBV7-2	TRBJ2-3	ASSLWGITDTQY
-	TRBV28	TRBJ1-6	ASSSRGFRRRTYNSPLH
many	TRBV5-1	TRBJ2-1	ASSLAPSGGVEQF
few	TRBV7-2	TRBJ1-6	ASSSPGPASYNSPLH
-	TRBV12-3/TRBV12-4	TRBJ2-5	ASRHEETQY
-	TRBV6-2/TRBV6-3	TRBJ2-3	ASSSSGPQY
few	TRBV20-1	TRBJ1-4	SARDSGAANEKLF
once	TRBV7-2	TRBJ2-4	ASSGERGVLAKNIQY
many	TRBV5-1	TRBJ1-4	ASSLRPASNEKLF
-	TRBV12-3/TRBV12-4	TRBJ2-3	ASSLHRLAGTGTDTQY
-	TRBV25-1	TRBJ2-5	ASSRNEAVETQY
many	TRBV28	TRBJ2-6	ASRLYSGLSSGANVLT
few	TRBV27	TRBJ2-2	ASRLRGGLTGELF